This T cell receptor beta chain was identified during a study of T cell responses to AZD1222 COVID-19 vaccine. V lost 5 bases, J lost 3 bases, and 3 bases lay in between. Germline lookup yields CDR1 SGHRS and CDR2 YFSETQ. The CDR3 runs to 11 residues. The method was immunoSEQ multiplex PCR; TCRdb's version includes in-frame clones alone and lacks a portion of them. This sample has around 160,000 clones, with about nine tenths found just once. The sequence was obtained from an adult in good health. The chain is built from TRBV5-1 and TRBJ2-1; D gene uncertain. The specimen comprised peripheral blood, sampled on day 0 of AZD1222 vaccination. The CDR3 protein is CASRNYNEQFF. The CDR3 nucleotides are TGCGCCAGCAGGAACTACAATGAGCAGTTCTTC. Combining the CDR3 with reference TRBV5-1 and TRBJ2-1 gives the whole variable domain KAGVTQTPRYLIKTRGQQVTLSCSPISGHRSVSWYQQTPGQGLQFLFEYFSETQRNKGNFPGRFSGRQFSNSRSEMNVSTLELGDSALYLCASRNYNEQFFGPGTRLTVL.